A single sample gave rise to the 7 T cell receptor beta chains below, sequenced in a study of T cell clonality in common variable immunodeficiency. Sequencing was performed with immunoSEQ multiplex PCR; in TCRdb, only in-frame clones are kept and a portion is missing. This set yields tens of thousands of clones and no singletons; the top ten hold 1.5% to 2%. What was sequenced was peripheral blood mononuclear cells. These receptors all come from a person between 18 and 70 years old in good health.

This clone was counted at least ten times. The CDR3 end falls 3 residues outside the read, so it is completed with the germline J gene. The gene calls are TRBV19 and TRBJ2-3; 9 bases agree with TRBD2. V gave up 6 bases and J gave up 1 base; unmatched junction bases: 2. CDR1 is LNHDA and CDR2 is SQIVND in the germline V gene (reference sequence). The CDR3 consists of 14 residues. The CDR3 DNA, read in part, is TGTGCCAGTAGGCGGGAGGGAGGCACAGATACG. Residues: CASRREGGTDT. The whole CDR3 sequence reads CASRREGGTDTQYF.

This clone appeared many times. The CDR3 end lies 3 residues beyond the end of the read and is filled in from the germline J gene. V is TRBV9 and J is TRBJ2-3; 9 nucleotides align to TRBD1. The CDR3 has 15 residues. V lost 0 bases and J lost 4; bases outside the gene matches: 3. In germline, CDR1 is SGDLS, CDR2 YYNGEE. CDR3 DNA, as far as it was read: TGTGCCAGCAGCGTAGTACAGGGGGCCTCAGATACG. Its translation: CASSVVQGASDT. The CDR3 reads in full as CASSVVQGASDTQYF.

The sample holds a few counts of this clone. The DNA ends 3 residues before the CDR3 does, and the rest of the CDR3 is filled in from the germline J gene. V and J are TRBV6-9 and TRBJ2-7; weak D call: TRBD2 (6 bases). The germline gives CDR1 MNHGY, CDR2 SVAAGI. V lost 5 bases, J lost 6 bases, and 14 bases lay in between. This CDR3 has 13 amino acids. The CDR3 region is CASSVPGGGEQYF. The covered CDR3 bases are TGTGCCAGCAGTGTCCCCGGGGGAGGCGAG.

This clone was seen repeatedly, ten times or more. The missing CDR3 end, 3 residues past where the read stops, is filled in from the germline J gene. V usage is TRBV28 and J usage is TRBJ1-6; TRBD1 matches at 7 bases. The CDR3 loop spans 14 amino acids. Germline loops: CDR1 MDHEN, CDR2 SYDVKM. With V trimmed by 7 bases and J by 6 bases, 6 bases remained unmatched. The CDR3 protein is CASIPDRANSPLHF. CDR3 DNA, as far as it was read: TGTGCCAGCATACCCGACAGGGCTAATTCACCC. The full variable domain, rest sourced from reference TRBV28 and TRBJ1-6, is DVKVTQSSRYLVKRTGEKVFLECVQDMDHENMFWYRQDPGLGLRLIYFSYDVKMKEKGDIPEGYSVSREKKERFSLILESASTNQTSMYLCASIPDRANSPLHFGNGTRLTVT.

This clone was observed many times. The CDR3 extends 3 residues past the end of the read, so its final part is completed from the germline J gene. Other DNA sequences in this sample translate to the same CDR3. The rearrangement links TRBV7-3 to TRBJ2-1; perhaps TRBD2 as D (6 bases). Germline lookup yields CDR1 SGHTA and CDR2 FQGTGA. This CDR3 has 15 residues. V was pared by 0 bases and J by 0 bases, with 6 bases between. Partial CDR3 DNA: TGTGCCAGCAGCTTAACCGGGGGCTCCTACAATGAG. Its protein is CASSLTGGSYNE. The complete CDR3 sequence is CASSLTGGSYNEQFF.

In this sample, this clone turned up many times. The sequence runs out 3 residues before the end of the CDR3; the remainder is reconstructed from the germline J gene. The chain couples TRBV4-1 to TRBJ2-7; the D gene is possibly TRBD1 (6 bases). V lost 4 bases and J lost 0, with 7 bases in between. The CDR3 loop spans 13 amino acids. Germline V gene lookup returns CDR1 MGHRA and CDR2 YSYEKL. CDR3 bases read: TGCGCCAGCAGCCCAGGGGACTCCTACGAG. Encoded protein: CASSPGDSYE. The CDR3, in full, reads CASSPGDSYEQYF.

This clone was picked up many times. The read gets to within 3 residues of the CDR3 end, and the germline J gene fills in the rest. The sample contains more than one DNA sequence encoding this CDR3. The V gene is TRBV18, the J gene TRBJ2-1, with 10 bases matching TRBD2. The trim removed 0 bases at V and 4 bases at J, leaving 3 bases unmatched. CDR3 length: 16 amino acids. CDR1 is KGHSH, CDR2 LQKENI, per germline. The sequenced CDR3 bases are TGTGCCAGCTCACCACCCCAGCGGGGGGGATACAATGAG. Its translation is CASSPPQRGGYNE. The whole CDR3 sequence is CASSPPQRGGYNEQFF.